The next 11 T cell receptor beta chains were all read from a single sample in a study of T-cell reconstitution after alpha-beta-depleted transplantation in children. These receptors have no known antigen. Preparation of the TCRbeta library involved a method that used unique molecular identifiers. A single record per CDR3 protein comes from TCRdb applying MiXCR to the PCR reads. The sample lists about 290,000 distinct CDR3 sequences; roughly 7.8% were seen once. Whole-study results and caveats: A year post-transplant, T-cell counts and diversity derived mostly from newly produced T cells.

The sequencing here drew on peripheral blood, taken 360 days after TCRalphabeta/CD19-depleted stem cell transplant. The receptors shown here come from a female patient aged 2-10 years who had a stem cell transplant for Fanconi anemia, so the T cells may come from the graft donor.

This clonotype is a singleton in its sample. The rearrangement links TRBV7-2 to TRBJ2-5, with 8 positions matching TRBD1. The junction had 15 bases not matched to a gene; V was cut back by 5 bases and J by 7 bases. This CDR3 contains 16 residues. Germline-derived CDR1 and CDR2 are SGHTA and FQGNSA. CDR3 residues: CASSPSVGTGSGTQYF. DNA for the CDR3: TGTGCCAGCAGCCCCTCGGTAGGGACAGGCTCGGGGACCCAGTACTTC.

Many counts were recorded for this clonotype. The chain carries TRBV6-2 or TRBV6-3 and TRBJ2-4, with D tentatively TRBD1 or TRBD2 (6 bases each). Germline values: CDR1 MNHEY, CDR2 SVGEGT. V dropped 6 bases and J dropped 8 bases, with 11 bases sitting between them. The CDR3 has 12 amino acids. The CDR3 loop reads CASRNRDYIQYF. The CDR3 nucleotides are TGTGCCAGCAGAAACAGGGACTACATTCAGTACTTC.

V and J are TRBV5-1 and TRBJ2-5; perhaps TRBD2 as D (5 bases). With 1 base removed from V and 4 bases from J, the gap between germline ends came to 11 bases. The CDR3 loop spans 14 amino acids. Germline V lookup: CDR1 SGHRS, CDR2 YFSETQ. CDR3 in amino acids: CASSLNTGLETQYF. As DNA, the CDR3 is TGCGCCAGCAGCTTGAACACGGGGTTAGAGACCCAGTACTTC.

The chain recombines TRBV2 with TRBJ2-6; 9 bases line up with TRBD1. There are 18 residues in the CDR3. The V segment lost 7 bases and the J segment 0 bases; nucleotides outside the gene matches: 10. Germline CDR1 and CDR2: SNHLY and FYNNEI. The CDR3 DNA follows: TGTGCCAGCATTGGAGGGACAGGGCCGAGCTCTGGGGCCAACGTCCTGACTTTC. It is translated as CASIGGTGPSSGANVLTF.

This clonotype was recorded many times. V and J are TRBV20-1 and TRBJ2-3, with 7 positions matching TRBD2. V shed 3 bases, J shed 2 bases, and the junction held 2 bases outside the gene matches. This CDR3 region has 13 residues. Germline V lookup: CDR1 DFQATT, CDR2 SNEGSKA (reference sequence). The chain's CDR3 is CSASRGVTDTQYF. DNA of the CDR3: TGCAGTGCTAGTCGGGGGGTCACAGATACGCAGTATTTT.

This clonotype came up a few times. The gene calls are TRBV25-1 and TRBJ1-1; D call uncertain. This CDR3 has 14 amino acids. V lost 3 bases, J lost 4 bases, and 12 bases lay in between. Per germline, CDR1 MGHDK and CDR2 SYGVNS. The CDR3 nucleotides are TGTGCCAGCAGTGACCTTATAGGATCCACTGAAGCTTTCTTT. It translates to CASSDLIGSTEAFF.

This clonotype turned up a few times. The genes are TRBV5-1 and TRBJ1-5; D call uncertain. From germline, CDR1 is SGHRS and CDR2 YFSETQ. This CDR3 has 13 residues. V was clipped by 0 bases and J by 4 bases, with 5 bases between them. For the CDR3, the DNA is TGCGCCAGCAGCTTGGGGTGGAATCAGCCCCAGCATTTT. This translates into CASSLGWNQPQHF.

This clonotype occurred many times. V gene TRBV15 combines with J gene TRBJ2-7, with 10 bases matching TRBD2. Germline CDR1 is LNHNV and CDR2 is YYDKDF (reference sequence). The CDR3 covers 16 residues. With 2 bases clipped from V and 3 bases from J, the junction kept 7 bases outside the gene matches. The DNA of the CDR3 is TGTGCCACCAGCAGACTATTAGGACTAGCGGACTACGAGCAGTACTTC. Translating gives CATSRLLGLADYEQYF.

This clonotype was observed at least ten times. This CDR3 is CASSLVGQGADQPQHF. DNA for the CDR3: TGTGCCAGCAGCTTAGTGGGACAGGGGGCAGATCAGCCCCAGCATTTT. The rearrangement links TRBV7-2 to TRBJ1-5; the match to TRBD1 covers 12 bases. Germline loops: CDR1 SGHTA, CDR2 FQGNSA. The V gene end was trimmed by 1 base and the J gene end by 5 bases; junction bases not matched to a gene: 3. This CDR3 has 16 amino acids.

This clonotype showed up just a few times. The rearrangement uses TRBV14 and TRBJ2-5; 12 nucleotides align to TRBD2. Germline values: CDR1 SGHDN, CDR2 FVKESK. The CDR3 has 16 amino acids. Germline trimming cut 4 bases from V and 2 bases from J; bases unmatched to any gene: 5. DNA of the CDR3: TGTGCCAGCAGCCTCACGACTAGCGGGGGACAAGAGACCCAGTACTTC. Protein product: CASSLTTSGGQETQYF.

This clonotype was observed at least ten times. This sequence joins TRBV30 and TRBJ2-1; D remains unclear. CDR3 length: 11 residues. V shed 5 bases and J shed 0 bases, with 2 bases lying between them. Germline CDR1 is GTSNPN and CDR2 is SVGIG (reference sequence). CDR3 loop: CAWGSYNEQFF. DNA for the CDR3: TGTGCCTGGGGCTCCTACAATGAGCAGTTCTTC. The entire variable domain, with the rest obtained from reference TRBV30 and TRBJ2-1, is as follows: SQTIHQWPATLVQPVGSPLSLECTVEGTSNPNLYWYRQAAGRGLQLLFYSVGIGQISSEVPQNLSASRPQDRQFILSSKKLLLSDSGFYLCAWGSYNEQFFGPGTRLTVL.